This TCR beta chain was obtained from a study of cytomegalovirus exposure and HLA in healthy donors. The PCR contained 60 Vbeta and 13 Jbeta primers. Assay used: immunoSEQ multiplex PCR; TCRdb lists only in-frame clones, some missing. The sample consists of more than 200,000 clones, over 65% of them appearing once. To note about this clone: What it recognizes is unknown.

The germline gives CDR1 GTSNPN, CDR2 SVGIG (reference sequence). With 5 bases removed from V and 8 bases from J, the gap between germline ends came to 15 bases. This CDR3 contains 13 residues. General observations from the study: A later analysis found that most CMV-associated TCR beta chains appeared HLA-restricted. Several of the most significant clusters appeared, in a later analysis, to be linked to common viral pathogens.

For the donor in question, CMV serostatus went unrecorded. Sequencing used PBMCs. The rearrangement uses TRBV30 and TRBJ1-4; D remains unclear. The TCR originated in a human donor in good health. The CDR3 region is CAWLDLGREKLFF. CDR3 sequence (DNA): TGTGCCTGGCTTGACTTGGGGAGAGAAAAACTGTTTTTT.